This T cell receptor beta chain was identified in a study of graft-versus-host responses after intestinal transplantation. Study as a whole: Those transplanted obtained multivisceral, liver-intestinal, or isolated intestinal grafts. Following induction with anti-thymocyte globulin, all recipients were given tacrolimus and steroids for two to three years.

The protocol was immunoSEQ multiplex PCR, while the TCRdb copy is restricted to in-frame clones and leaves out a portion. The sample lists under 100,000 clones, approximately 78% occurring once. Study-level points and caveats: GvH clones occurred in recipient marrow; some first appeared in ileum or blood. Those patients showing graft-donor T cell macrochimerism displayed high graft-versus-host to host-versus-graft clonal ratios in allografts.

In this sample, this clone turned up a few times. Antigen: not known. CDR3 length: 14 residues. The V gene's germline CDR1 is LNHDA and CDR2 SQIVND (reference sequence). J gave up 4 bases and V 8 bases, and 9 bases lay outside the gene matches. The TCR sequence derives from a human donor who received an intestinal transplant. The specimen was unstimulated CD4+ T cells sorted from spleen or lymph node cells, collected before intestinal transplant. The J gene is TRBJ2-7, the V gene TRBV19; 9 bases match TRBD2. The CDR3 DNA reads as TGTGCCAGTCGGAGGGCTAGCGGGGTTTACGAGCAGTACTTC. The encoded protein is CASRRASGVYEQYF.